This entry lists 11 T cell receptor beta chains sequenced from one sample in a study of Graves' ophthalmopathy and Graves' hyperthyroidism. TCR beta CDR3 regions were amplified from RNA transcripts. An opening RT-PCR round employed HTBI primers and preceded a second-round multiplex PCR. TCRdb passed the multiplex PCR reads through MiXCR, listing each CDR3 protein once. The sample lists about 500,000 distinct CDR3 sequences, roughly 14% occurring once. The sequenced material came from blood. The receptor source for this set is a woman aged 30 to 39 with Graves' ophthalmopathy.

This clonotype has a count of ten or more. The CDR3 spells CASSVDPTGVHGYTF. CDR3 DNA: TGTGCCAGCAGCGTAGATCCGACAGGGGTGCATGGCTACACCTTC. The chain combines TRBV9 with TRBJ1-2; TRBD1 matches at 8 bases. Trimming took 0 bases from V and 6 from J; bases not matched to a gene: 7. There are 15 residues in the CDR3. Germline assignment: CDR1 SGDLS and CDR2 YYNGEE.

This clonotype was observed many times. The chain couples TRBV28 to TRBJ2-7, with TRBD1 identical over 8 bases. The germline gives CDR1 MDHEN, CDR2 SYDVKM. This CDR3 contains 15 residues. Losses at the gene ends were 2 bases for V and 3 bases for J; bases not matched to a gene: 6. This CDR3 reads CASSLTGGRHYEQYF. The CDR3, as DNA: TGTGCCAGCAGTTTAACAGGGGGGCGCCACTACGAGCAGTACTTC. Full variable domain (missing parts from reference TRBV28 and TRBJ2-7): DVKVTQSSRYLVKRTGEKVFLECVQDMDHENMFWYRQDPGLGLRLIYFSYDVKMKEKGDIPEGYSVSREKKERFSLILESASTNQTSMYLCASSLTGGRHYEQYFGPGTRLTVT.

This clonotype was observed many times. The chain has TRBV30 and TRBJ2-6, with 7 bases matching TRBD1. V was clipped by 2 bases and J by 1 base; unmatched bases: 14. In germline, CDR1 is GTSNPN, CDR2 SVGIG (reference sequence). The CDR3 length is 19 residues. CDR3 sequence (DNA): TGTGCCTGGAGTCCCCGAGACAGGGCCTTCGTATCTGGGGCCAACGTCCTGACTTTC. Translating it yields CAWSPRDRAFVSGANVLTF.

This clonotype was detected only a few times. The CDR3 DNA follows: TGCAGTGCTAGCGCCCTTACACAGGACCGCCCCAATGAGCAGTTCTTC. Amino acids: CSASALTQDRPNEQFF. The chain employs TRBV20-1 and TRBJ2-1, with D perhaps matching TRBD1 (5 bases). CDR1 and CDR2 from the germline V gene are DFQATT and SNEGSKA (reference sequence). This CDR3 is 16 amino acids long. V shed 3 bases and J shed 6 bases, with 21 bases lying between them.

This clonotype came up many times. This chain connects TRBV7-6 to TRBJ1-2, with D possibly being TRBD1 (5 bases). The CDR3 runs 17 residues. V was pared by 5 bases and J by 4 bases, with 23 bases between. Germline V gene data show CDR1 as SGHVS and CDR2 as FNYEAQ. CDR3 amino acids: CASSPSIGAGLIYGYTF. The CDR3 region has the DNA TGTGCCAGCAGCCCCTCTATCGGCGCAGGGCTCATCTATGGCTACACCTTC.

This clonotype was counted many times. The CDR3 loop is CASSYSGNTIYF. CDR3 bases: TGTGCCAGCAGTTACTCGGGAAACACCATATATTTT. V and J are TRBV6-5 and TRBJ1-3; D not resolved. V was cut by 0 bases and J by 4 bases, with 1 base left in between. Per the germline V gene, CDR1 is MNHEY and CDR2 is SVGAGI. The CDR3 has 12 amino acids.

Many counts were recorded for this clonotype. This chain joins TRBV24-1 and TRBJ1-2, with TRBD1 matching over 10 bases. Germline-derived CDR1 and CDR2 are KGHDR and SFDVKD. CDR3 length equals 16 residues. V trimming: 0 bases; J trimming: 2 bases; junction bases outside the gene matches: 2. CDR3: CATSDLRDRGNYGYTF. DNA of the CDR3: TGTGCCACCAGTGATTTGAGGGACAGGGGAAACTATGGCTACACCTTC.

This chain's CDR3 is CASRDPEAGYTF. The CDR3 coding sequence is TGTGCCAGCAGAGACCCAGAGGCTGGCTACACCTTC. The chain carries TRBV9 and TRBJ1-2; D is undetermined. The CDR3 consists of 12 residues. Trimming left V 5 bases short and J 7 bases short, with 12 bases between. Germline values: CDR1 SGDLS, CDR2 YYNGEE.

This chain links TRBV20-1 with TRBJ2-7; a weak D match, TRBD2 (5 bases). Trimming pared 4 bases from V and 7 bases from J, leaving 20 bases between. CDR3 length: 14 residues. The germline gives CDR1 DFQATT, CDR2 SNEGSKA (reference sequence). The CDR3 loop reads CSATSGLALGEQYF. In nucleotides, the CDR3 is TGCAGTGCTACATCCGGACTGGCCCTAGGGGAGCAGTACTTC.

At least ten counts were recorded for this clonotype. V gene TRBV7-2 combines with J gene TRBJ1-2; 7 bases align to TRBD1. V dropped 4 bases and J dropped 4; count of bases not matched to a gene: 12. From germline, CDR1 is SGHTA and CDR2 FQGNSA. CDR3 length equals 16 residues. CDR3 nucleotide sequence: TGTGCCAGCAGCTCGCAATTGGACAGGCAGTTCTATGGCTACACCTTC. It specifies CASSSQLDRQFYGYTF.

This clonotype was counted a few times. The rearrangement links TRBV5-1 to TRBJ1-1; D not certain. V was shortened by 5 bases and J by 2 bases, with 13 bases between the two germline ends. The CDR3 has 14 amino acids. Per germline, CDR1 SGHRS and CDR2 YFSETQ. The CDR3: CASRQDRENTEAFF. The CDR3 DNA sequence: TGCGCCAGCAGGCAGGACCGGGAAAACACTGAAGCTTTCTTT.